This entry lists 9 T cell receptor beta chains sequenced from one sample in a study of CD8+ T cells in alopecia areata. RNA was isolated and reverse transcribed to cDNA, the sequencing template. Sequenced by immunoSEQ multiplex PCR; TCRdb stores in-frame clones only, minus some. The profile shows some 110,000 clones, less than 45% of them singletons. Sequenced: CD4+ T cells sorted from blood. These TCRs come from a human donor with alopecia areata.

The chain carries TRBV30 and TRBJ1-1; possible D gene TRBD1, 6 bases. V gave up 2 bases and J gave up 5 bases, with 18 bases separating them. This CDR3 is 15 amino acids long. The germline V gene has CDR1 GTSNPN and CDR2 SVGIG (reference sequence). The CDR3 DNA sequence: TGTGCCTGGAGTCCTCAGGGGTCAGGAGAAACTGAAGCTTTCTTT. It yields the protein CAWSPQGSGETEAFF.

This chain connects TRBV4-3 to TRBJ2-3; TRBD1 matches at 7 bases. CDR1 is LGHNA and CDR2 is YSLEER in the germline V gene. The junction had 5 bases not matched to a gene; V was cut back by 4 bases and J by 4 bases. The CDR3 runs 14 residues. The CDR3: CASSLRQGPDTQYF. The CDR3 nucleotides are TGCGCCAGCAGCCTGCGACAGGGCCCAGATACGCAGTATTTT.

The gene calls are TRBV30 and TRBJ2-6, with D perhaps TRBD2 (5 bases). Germline values: CDR1 GTSNPN, CDR2 SVGIG (reference sequence). Trimming shortened V by 5 bases and J by 0 bases, and 14 bases separated the two germline ends. The CDR3 covers 16 residues. The CDR3 DNA reads as TGTGCCTGGGCCCAAGGGAGTTCCTCTGGGGCCAACGTCCTGACTTTC. Its translation: CAWAQGSSSGANVLTF.

CDR3 nucleotide sequence: TGTGCCAGCAGCTTAGGGGGAGCCACCCACGAGCAGTACTTC. It codes for CASSLGGATHEQYF. This rearrangement joins TRBV7-9 to TRBJ2-7; a weak D match, TRBD2 (5 bases). Germline CDR1 and CDR2: SEHNR and FQNEAQ (reference sequence). The CDR3 totals 14 residues. Trimming took 1 base from V and 5 from J, leaving 12 bases between them.

The V call is TRBV7-2, the J call TRBJ2-1; unclear D gene. This CDR3 is 14 amino acids long. Trimming pared 6 bases from V and 4 bases from J, leaving 13 bases between. Germline CDR1 reads SGHTA; CDR2 reads FQGNSA. Here the CDR3 reads CASSLEAEYNEQFF. The CDR3 bases are TGTGCCAGCAGTCTCGAGGCGGAGTACAATGAGCAGTTCTTC.

The chain recombines TRBV7-6 with TRBJ2-7; TRBD2 aligns across 9 bases. CDR1 is SGHVS and CDR2 is FNYEAQ in the germline V gene. The V segment lost 5 bases and the J segment 4 bases; nucleotides outside the gene matches: 6. The CDR3 length is 14 residues. The CDR3 DNA reads as TGTGCCAGCAGCCTGGGACTAGCCACGTACGAGCAGTACTTC. It translates to CASSLGLATYEQYF.

The gene calls are TRBV5-1 and TRBJ1-6; no reliable D call. V lost 0 bases and J 7 bases, leaving 5 bases between the germline ends. Germline V gene data show CDR1 as SGHRS and CDR2 as YFSETQ. The CDR3 consists of 13 residues. Here the CDR3 reads CASSLEGNSPLHF. The CDR3 DNA follows: TGCGCCAGCAGCTTGGAAGGGAATTCACCCCTCCACTTT. Using reference TRBV5-1 and TRBJ1-6 for the parts outside the CDR3, the full variable domain is KAGVTQTPRYLIKTRGQQVTLSCSPISGHRSVSWYQQTPGQGLQFLFEYFSETQRNKGNFPGRFSGRQFSNSRSEMNVSTLELGDSALYLCASSLEGNSPLHFGNGTRLTVT.

This clone came up a few times. The chain links TRBV28 to TRBJ2-3, with D perhaps TRBD2 (6 bases). The V and J ends lost 4 bases and 5 bases respectively, with 13 bases between them. CDR1 and CDR2 (germline): MDHEN, SYDVKM. The CDR3 covers 14 residues. CDR3 residues: CASSSGRTGDTQYF. The CDR3 DNA reads as TGTGCCAGCAGTTCCGGGAGAACGGGAGATACGCAGTATTTT.

A few counts support this clone. The chain is built from TRBV28 and TRBJ2-3; maybe TRBD2 (5 bases). This CDR3 contains 15 residues. Germline CDR1 is MDHEN and CDR2 is SYDVKM. V was cut by 2 bases and J by 4 bases, with 13 bases left in between. CDR3 nucleotide sequence: TGTGCCAGCAGTTTAGCCACTAGATCCGCAGATACGCAGTATTTT. It encodes CASSLATRSADTQYF.